This T cell receptor beta chain was retrieved from a study of blood T cell repertoires in COVID-19. In the study overall: Samples taken during acute and convalescent COVID-19 were collected in the United States, Italy and Spain. T cells, B-cell-depleted T cells, or PBMCs supplied cDNA or gDNA.

Per the study methods: Using reference gene primer amplification, nucleated cell counts were estimated. Clones were sequenced by immunoSEQ multiplex PCR, and TCRdb holds only the in-frame ones, with some missing. The V and J calls and clone size are taken from that table; D and trimming were inferred from the DNA. This table has fewer than 150,000 clones, about 90% appearing once. Germline lookup yields CDR1 SGHRS and CDR2 YFSETQ. J was trimmed by 0 bases and V by 4 bases; bases with no gene match: 8. This CDR3 has 18 residues. Sequenced sample: peripheral blood. The TCR originated in a woman in her fifties or sixties who had recovered from COVID-19. The rearrangement joins TRBV5-1 to TRBJ2-1, with 12 positions matching TRBD2. Here the CDR3 DNA reads TGCGCCAGCAGCGGACCTAGCGGGGGGGCCAGCTCCTACAATGAGCAGTTCTTC. This sequence encodes CASSGPSGGASSYNEQFF.